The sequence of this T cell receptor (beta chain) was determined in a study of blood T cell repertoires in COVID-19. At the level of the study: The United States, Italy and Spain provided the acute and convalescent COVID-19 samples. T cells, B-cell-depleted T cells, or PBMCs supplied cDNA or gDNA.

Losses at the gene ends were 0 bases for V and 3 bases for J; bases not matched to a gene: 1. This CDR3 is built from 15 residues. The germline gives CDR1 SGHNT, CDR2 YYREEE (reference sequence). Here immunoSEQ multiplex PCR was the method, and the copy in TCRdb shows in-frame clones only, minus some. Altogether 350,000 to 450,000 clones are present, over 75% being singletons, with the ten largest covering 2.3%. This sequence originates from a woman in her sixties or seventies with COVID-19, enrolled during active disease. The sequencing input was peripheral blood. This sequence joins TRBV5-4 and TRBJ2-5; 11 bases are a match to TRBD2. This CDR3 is CASSLVAGGEETQYF. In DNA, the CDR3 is TGTGCCAGCAGCTTGGTAGCGGGGGGGGAAGAGACCCAGTACTTC. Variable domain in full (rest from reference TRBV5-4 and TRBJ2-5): ETGVTQSPTHLIKTRGQQVTLRCSSQSGHNTVSWYQQALGQGPQFIFQYYREEENGRGNFPPRFSGLQFPNYSSELNVNALELDDSALYLCASSLVAGGEETQYFGPGTRLLVL.